The 15 T cell receptor beta chains listed next were all sequenced from one sample in a study of T cell repertoires in cytomegalovirus infection. These receptors lack a known antigen. MiXCR, run by TCRdb on the reads, gives a single entry per CDR3 protein. The sample holds approximately 730,000 distinct CDR3 sequences, roughly 33% seen once. Sequenced here: cultured PBMCs, sampled from culture after CMV antigen stimulation. These receptors all come from a human donor in good health (CMV status not recorded). Some clones in this sample may be carry-over from other donors' samples.

The chain links TRBV2 to TRBJ2-5, with 8 bases lining up with TRBD2. The CDR3 spans 14 residues. V shed 10 bases and J 5 bases; nucleotides not matched to a gene: 12. Germline values: CDR1 SNHLY, CDR2 FYNNEI. For the CDR3, the DNA is TGTGCCACCTTACCTCTCCAGCGGGGGGAGACCCAGTACTTC. Translated, it gives CATLPLQRGETQYF.

The rearrangement joins TRBV24-1 to TRBJ2-2; the match to TRBD1 covers 8 bases. This CDR3 has 15 residues. CDR1 is KGHDR, CDR2 SFDVKD, per germline. Trimming at V came to 9 bases and at J to 6 bases, leaving 11 bases not matched to a gene. CDR3: CATQDRGSIPGELFF. In DNA, the CDR3 is TGTGCCACCCAAGACAGGGGTTCAATTCCCGGGGAGCTGTTTTTT.

This clonotype was counted between two and nine times. The chain joins TRBV4-2 to TRBJ2-1; no firm D call. The germline gives CDR1 LGHNA, CDR2 YNFKEQ. V gave up 1 base and J gave up 7 bases, with 11 bases separating them. CDR3 length: 14 residues. The CDR3, as DNA: TGTGCCAGCAGCCAAGTGGCCGTCAAAAATGAGCAGTTCTTC. It is translated as CASSQVAVKNEQFF.

This chain joins TRBV6-5 and TRBJ1-6; D gene uncertain. Germline assignment: CDR1 MNHEY and CDR2 SVGAGI. Trimming took off 0 bases at V and 0 bases at J, with 6 bases between the two ends. The CDR3 totals 16 residues. CDR3 sequence (DNA): TGTGCCAGCAGTTACTCAGCTCACTCCTATAATTCACCCCTCCACTTT. Its translation is CASSYSAHSYNSPLHF.

The chain combines TRBV12-3 or TRBV12-4 with TRBJ2-3; perhaps TRBD2 as D (6 bases). The CDR3 length is 16 residues. V dropped 3 bases and J dropped 2 bases, with 15 bases sitting between them. CDR3 sequence: CASSFRSGELTDTQYF. The CDR3, as DNA: TGTGCCAGCAGTTTCAGGTCGGGGGAGCTCACAGATACGCAGTATTTT.

This chain links TRBV6-1 with TRBJ2-7; D tentatively reads TRBD1 or TRBD2 (7 bases each). This CDR3 contains 12 residues. Trimming shortened V by 0 bases and J by 12 bases, and 12 bases separated the two germline ends. The germline CDR1 and CDR2 sequences are MNHNS and SASEGT. DNA for the CDR3: TGTGCCAGCAGTGAAGCAGGGGGCGGGGGGTACTTC. It encodes CASSEAGGGGYF.

This clonotype was seen a few times. The gene calls are TRBV11-2 and TRBJ2-7, with TRBD2 matching 8 bases. The CDR3 has 14 residues. The germline gives CDR1 SGHAT, CDR2 FQNNGV. The J segment lost 7 bases and the V segment lost 5 bases, leaving 10 bases of the junction unmatched. The CDR3, as DNA: TGTGCCAGCAGCCTGACCGGGACTAGTTCGGAGCAGTACTTC. Its protein is CASSLTGTSSEQYF.

This clonotype was detected a few times. The chain couples TRBV11-2 to TRBJ2-5, with 9 bases fitting TRBD2. J gave up 5 bases and V 4 bases, and 8 bases lay outside the gene matches. Germline values: CDR1 SGHAT, CDR2 FQNNGV. The CDR3 extends over 15 amino acids. The chain's CDR3 is CASSSIAGAGETQYF. DNA of the CDR3: TGTGCCAGCAGCTCAATAGCGGGGGCGGGTGAGACCCAGTACTTC.

The CDR3 DNA follows: TGTGCCAGCAGTTACACGGTATCGGGACAGGGGGAGACCCAGTACTTC. It codes for CASSYTVSGQGETQYF. V usage is TRBV6-6 and J usage is TRBJ2-5; 10 positions match TRBD1. There are 16 residues in the CDR3. Germline V gives CDR1 MNHNY, CDR2 SVGAGI (reference sequence). V shed 2 bases, J shed 5 bases, and the junction held 8 bases outside the gene matches.

The J gene is TRBJ2-7, the V gene TRBV7-2, with unresolved D. Trimming removed 3 bases from V and 7 bases from J, with 16 bases in between. Germline loops: CDR1 SGHTA, CDR2 FQGNSA. There are 14 residues in the CDR3. The CDR3 bases are TGTGCCAGCAGCTTCCTGAATTGGGCCGGGGAGCAGTACTTC. Amino acid sequence: CASSFLNWAGEQYF.

This clonotype is a singleton in its sample. The CDR3 reads CSDGERATGYTF. CDR3 sequence (DNA): TGCAGTGATGGGGAAAGGGCTACTGGCTACACCTTC. V is TRBV20-1 and J is TRBJ1-2; D not resolved. Germline CDR1 is DFQATT and CDR2 is SNEGSKA (reference sequence). Trimming shortened V by 7 bases and J by 7 bases, and 16 bases separated the two germline ends. The length of the CDR3 is 12 residues.

This clonotype was observed a few times. CDR3 amino acids: CASSSRGQYNEQFF. Here the CDR3 DNA reads TGTGCCAGCAGCTCGCGGGGCCAATACAATGAGCAGTTCTTC. The chain joins TRBV5-4 to TRBJ2-1, with D perhaps matching TRBD2 (6 bases). The CDR3 runs 14 residues. V was cut by 3 bases and J by 4 bases, with 11 bases left in between. The germline V gene has CDR1 SGHNT and CDR2 YYREEE (reference sequence).

V gene TRBV7-4 combines with J gene TRBJ2-1; D ambiguous. The CDR3 runs to 12 residues. Germline CDR1 SGHVT, CDR2 SQSDAQ. V was pared by 3 bases and J by 8 bases, with 8 bases between. In nucleotides, the CDR3 is TGTGCCAGCAGCTTTAGGTGGGATGAGCAGTTCTTC. Protein sequence: CASSFRWDEQFF.

This clonotype was seen a few times. The genes are TRBV2 and TRBJ2-5; D is uncertain. The CDR3 runs to 12 residues. With 4 bases removed from V and 5 bases from J, the gap between germline ends came to 8 bases. In germline, CDR1 is SNHLY, CDR2 FYNNEI. As DNA, the CDR3 is TGTGCCAGCAGTGGCGAGCCGGAGACCCAGTACTTC. Its protein product is CASSGEPETQYF.

V and J are TRBV20-1 and TRBJ2-3; D not certain. V lost 6 bases to trimming and J lost 1 base, with 8 bases between them. CDR3 size: 12 residues. Germline CDR1 reads DFQATT; CDR2 reads SNEGSKA (reference sequence). The CDR3 protein is CSARLGTDTQYF. In DNA, the CDR3 is TGCAGTGCGAGACTTGGCACAGATACGCAGTATTTT.